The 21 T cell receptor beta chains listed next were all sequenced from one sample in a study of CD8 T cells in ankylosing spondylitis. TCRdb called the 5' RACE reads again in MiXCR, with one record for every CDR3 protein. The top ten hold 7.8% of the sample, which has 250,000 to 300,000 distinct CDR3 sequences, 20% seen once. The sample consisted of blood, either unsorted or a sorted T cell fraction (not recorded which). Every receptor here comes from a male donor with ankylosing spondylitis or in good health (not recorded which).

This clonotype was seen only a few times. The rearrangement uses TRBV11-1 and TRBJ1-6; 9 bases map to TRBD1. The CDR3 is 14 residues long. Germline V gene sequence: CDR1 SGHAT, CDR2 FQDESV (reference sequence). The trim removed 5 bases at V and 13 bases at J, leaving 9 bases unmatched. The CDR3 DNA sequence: TGTGCCAGCAGCCCGACGGGACAGGGTACCCCCCTCCACTTT. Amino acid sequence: CASSPTGQGTPLHF.

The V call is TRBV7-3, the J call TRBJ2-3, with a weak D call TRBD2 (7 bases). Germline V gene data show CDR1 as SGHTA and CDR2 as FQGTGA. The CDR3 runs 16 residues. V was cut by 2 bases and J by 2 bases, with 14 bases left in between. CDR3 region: CASSLVGGLDTDTQYF. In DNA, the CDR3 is TGTGCCAGCAGCTTAGTCGGGGGGCTGGACACAGATACGCAGTATTTT.

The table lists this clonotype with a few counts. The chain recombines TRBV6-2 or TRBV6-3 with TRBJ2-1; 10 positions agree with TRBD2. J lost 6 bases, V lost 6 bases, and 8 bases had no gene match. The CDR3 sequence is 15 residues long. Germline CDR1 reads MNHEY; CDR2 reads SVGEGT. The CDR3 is CASSRAGGPVNEQFF. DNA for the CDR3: TGTGCCAGCAGCCGAGCGGGGGGGCCGGTCAATGAGCAGTTCTTC.

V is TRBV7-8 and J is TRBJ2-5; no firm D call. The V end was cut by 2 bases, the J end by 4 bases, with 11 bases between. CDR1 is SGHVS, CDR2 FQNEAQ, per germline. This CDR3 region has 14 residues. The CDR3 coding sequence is TGTGCCAGCAGCTTACAACAGTCAGGAGAGACCCAGTACTTC. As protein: CASSLQQSGETQYF.

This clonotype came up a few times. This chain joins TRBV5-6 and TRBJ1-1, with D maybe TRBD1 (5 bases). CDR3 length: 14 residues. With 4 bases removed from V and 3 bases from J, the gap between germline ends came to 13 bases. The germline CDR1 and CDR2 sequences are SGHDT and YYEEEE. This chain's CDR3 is CASSPGRRHTEAFF. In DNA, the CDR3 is TGTGCCAGCAGCCCGGGACGGAGACACACTGAAGCTTTCTTT.

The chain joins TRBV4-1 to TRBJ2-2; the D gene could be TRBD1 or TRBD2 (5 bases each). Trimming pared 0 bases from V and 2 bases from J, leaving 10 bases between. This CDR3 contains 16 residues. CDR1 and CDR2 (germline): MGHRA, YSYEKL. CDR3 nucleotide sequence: TGCGCCAGCAGCCAAGATCCGGGACGTAACACCGGGGAGCTGTTTTTT. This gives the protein CASSQDPGRNTGELFF.

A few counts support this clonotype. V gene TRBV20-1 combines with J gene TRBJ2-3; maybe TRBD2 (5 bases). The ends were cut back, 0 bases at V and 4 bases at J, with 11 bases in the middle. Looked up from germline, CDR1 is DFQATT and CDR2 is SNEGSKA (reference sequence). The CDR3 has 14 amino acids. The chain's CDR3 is CSARDGVGADTQYF. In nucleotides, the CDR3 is TGCAGTGCTAGAGACGGGGTTGGAGCAGATACGCAGTATTTT.

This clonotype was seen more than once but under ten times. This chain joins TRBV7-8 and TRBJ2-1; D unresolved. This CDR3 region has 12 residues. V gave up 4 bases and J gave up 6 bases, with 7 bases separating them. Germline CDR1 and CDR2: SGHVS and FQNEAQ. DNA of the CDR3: TGTGCCAGCAGCTCACTACCCAATGAGCAGTTCTTC. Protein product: CASSSLPNEQFF.

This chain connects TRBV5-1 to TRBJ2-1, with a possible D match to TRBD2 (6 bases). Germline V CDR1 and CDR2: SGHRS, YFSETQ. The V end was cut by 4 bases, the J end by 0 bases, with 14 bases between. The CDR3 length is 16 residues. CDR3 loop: CASSAGEASSYNEQFF. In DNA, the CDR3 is TGCGCCAGCAGCGCCGGGGAGGCGAGCTCCTACAATGAGCAGTTCTTC.

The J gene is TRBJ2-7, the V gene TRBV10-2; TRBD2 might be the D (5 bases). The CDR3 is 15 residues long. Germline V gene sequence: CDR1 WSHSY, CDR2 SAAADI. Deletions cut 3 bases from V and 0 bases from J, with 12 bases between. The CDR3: CASSDGAASSYEQYV. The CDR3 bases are TGCGCCAGCAGTGATGGAGCGGCTAGCTCCTACGAGCAGTACGTC.

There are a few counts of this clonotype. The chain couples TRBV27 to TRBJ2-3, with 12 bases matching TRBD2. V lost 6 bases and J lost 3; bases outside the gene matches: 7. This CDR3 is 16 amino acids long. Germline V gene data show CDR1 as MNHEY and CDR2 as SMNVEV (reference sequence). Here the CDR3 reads CASRLRTSGVTDTQYF. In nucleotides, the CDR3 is TGTGCCAGCAGGTTGAGGACTAGCGGGGTTACAGATACGCAGTATTTT.

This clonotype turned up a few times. This CDR3 reads CASSSDRSSGNTIYF. For the CDR3, the DNA is TGTGCCAGCAGCTCGGACAGATCCTCTGGAAACACCATATATTTT. The chain joins TRBV11-2 to TRBJ1-3, with D maybe TRBD1 (6 bases). Germline V gives CDR1 SGHAT, CDR2 FQNNGV. Trimming removed 4 bases from V and 0 bases from J, with 10 bases in between. This CDR3 contains 15 residues.

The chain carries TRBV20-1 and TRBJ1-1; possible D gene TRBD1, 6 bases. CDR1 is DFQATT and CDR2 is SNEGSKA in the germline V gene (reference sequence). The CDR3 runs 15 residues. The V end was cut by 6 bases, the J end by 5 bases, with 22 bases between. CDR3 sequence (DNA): TGCAGTGCCAAACGCTACGGCGGGGGGCAAACTGAAGCTTTCTTT. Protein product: CSAKRYGGGQTEAFF.

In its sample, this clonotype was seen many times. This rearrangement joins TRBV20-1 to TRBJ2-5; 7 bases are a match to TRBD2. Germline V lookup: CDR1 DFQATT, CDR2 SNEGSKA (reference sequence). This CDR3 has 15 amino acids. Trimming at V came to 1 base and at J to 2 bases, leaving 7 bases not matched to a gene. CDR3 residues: CSARGITGGQETQYF. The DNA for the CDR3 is TGCAGTGCTAGAGGCATAACGGGGGGTCAAGAGACCCAGTACTTC.

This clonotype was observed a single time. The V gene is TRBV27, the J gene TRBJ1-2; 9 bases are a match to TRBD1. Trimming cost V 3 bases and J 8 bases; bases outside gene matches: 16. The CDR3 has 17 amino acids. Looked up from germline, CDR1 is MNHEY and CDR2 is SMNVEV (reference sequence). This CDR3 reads CASSLAWTGAGYGGYTF. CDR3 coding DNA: TGTGCCAGCAGTTTGGCGTGGACAGGGGCCGGGTATGGGGGCTACACCTTC.

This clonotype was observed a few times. This CDR3 reads CASSSADLNWGQVTGELFF. Written as DNA, the CDR3 is TGTGCCAGCAGCTCCGCGGACCTTAATTGGGGGCAAGTTACCGGGGAGCTGTTTTTT. The V and J genes are TRBV9 and TRBJ2-2; a weak D match, TRBD1 (6 bases). Germline V CDR1 and CDR2: SGDLS, YYNGEE. V gave up 4 bases and J gave up 5 bases, with 27 bases separating them. The CDR3 extends over 19 amino acids.

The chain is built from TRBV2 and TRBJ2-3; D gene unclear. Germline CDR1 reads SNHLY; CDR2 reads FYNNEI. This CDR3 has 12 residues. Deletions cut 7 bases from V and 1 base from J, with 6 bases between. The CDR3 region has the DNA TGTGCCAGCAACGCAGGCACAGATACGCAGTATTTT. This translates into CASNAGTDTQYF.

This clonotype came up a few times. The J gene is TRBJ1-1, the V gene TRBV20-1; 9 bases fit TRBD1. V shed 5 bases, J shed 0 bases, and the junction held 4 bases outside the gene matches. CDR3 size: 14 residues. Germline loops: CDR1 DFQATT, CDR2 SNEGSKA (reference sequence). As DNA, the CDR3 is TGCAGTGCTCAGGACAGGGGAATGAACACTGAAGCTTTCTTT. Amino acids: CSAQDRGMNTEAFF.

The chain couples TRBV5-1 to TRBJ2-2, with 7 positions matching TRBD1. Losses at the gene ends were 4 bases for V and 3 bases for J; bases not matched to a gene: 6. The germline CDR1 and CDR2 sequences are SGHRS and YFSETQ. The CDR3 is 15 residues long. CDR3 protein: CASSRQGPDTGELFF. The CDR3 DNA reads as TGCGCCAGCAGCCGACAGGGTCCGGACACCGGGGAGCTGTTTTTT.

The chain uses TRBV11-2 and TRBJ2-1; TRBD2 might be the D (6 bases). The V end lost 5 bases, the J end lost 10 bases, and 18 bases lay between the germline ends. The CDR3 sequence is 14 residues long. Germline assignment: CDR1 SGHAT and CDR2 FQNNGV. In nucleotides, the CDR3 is TGTGCCAGCAGCATGAGGGACTCCCTCAGAGAGCAGTTCTTC. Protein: CASSMRDSLREQFF. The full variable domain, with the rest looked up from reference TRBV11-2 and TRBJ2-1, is EAGVAQSPRYKIIEKRQSVAFWCNPISGHATLYWYQQILGQGPKLLIQFQNNGVVDDSQLPKDRFSAERLKGVDSTLKIQPAKLEDSAVYLCASSMRDSLREQFFGPGTRLTVL.

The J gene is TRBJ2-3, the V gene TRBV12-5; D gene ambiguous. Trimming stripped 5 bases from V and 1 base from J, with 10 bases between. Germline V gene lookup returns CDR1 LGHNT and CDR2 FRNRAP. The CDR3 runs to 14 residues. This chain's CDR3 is CASGLESGTDTQYF. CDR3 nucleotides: TGTGCTAGTGGTCTCGAGTCGGGCACAGATACGCAGTATTTT.